This TCR beta chain derives from a study of OX40 agonist ivuxolimab in advanced cancers. Study summary: Eligibility rules accepted prior anti-PD-1, anti-PD-L1 or anti-CTLA-4 therapy, and around 38% had some.

This clone was seen once. Trimming cost V 4 bases and J 7 bases; bases outside gene matches: 7. In germline, CDR1 is MNHNS, CDR2 SASEGT. The CDR3 consists of 14 residues. The assay was immunoSEQ multiplex PCR, and TCRdb's table has in-frame clones only and misses some. The data contain about 72,000 clones, over 75% of them seen just once; the ten biggest clones take up 4.5% to 6%. Sequenced here: CD4+ or CD8+ T cells sorted from blood, sampled in a trial of the OX40 agonist ivuxolimab. The sequence derives from an adult with an advanced solid tumor such as melanoma, head and neck, liver or kidney cancer. The gene calls are TRBV6-1 and TRBJ1-3, with 7 bases identical to TRBD1. For the CDR3, the DNA is TGTGCCAGCAGTGGACAGGGACGGAGGAACACCATATATTTT. Its translation: CASSGQGRRNTIYF.